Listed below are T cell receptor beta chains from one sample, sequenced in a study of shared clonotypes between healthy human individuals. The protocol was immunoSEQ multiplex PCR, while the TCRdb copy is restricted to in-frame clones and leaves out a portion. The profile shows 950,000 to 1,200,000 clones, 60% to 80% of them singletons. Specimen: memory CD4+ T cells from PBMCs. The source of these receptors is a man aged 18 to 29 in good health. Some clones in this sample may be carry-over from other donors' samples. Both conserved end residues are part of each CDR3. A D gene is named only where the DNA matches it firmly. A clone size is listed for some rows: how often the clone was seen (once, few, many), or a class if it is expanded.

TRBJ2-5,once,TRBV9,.,CASSVGSVPLGETQYF,TGTGCCAGCAGCGTAGGGAGCGTCCCACTCGGGGAGACCCAGTACTTC
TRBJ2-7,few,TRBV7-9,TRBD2,CASSSPRAAGADEQYF,TGTGCCAGCAGCTCCCCCCGTGCAGCGGGAGCCGACGAGCAGTACTTC
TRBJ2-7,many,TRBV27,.,CASRRAGTDAEQYF,TGTGCCAGCAGGCGGGCCGGGACGGATGCTGAGCAGTACTTC
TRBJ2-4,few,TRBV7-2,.,CASSGKNIQYF,TGTGCCAGCAGCGGAAAAAACATTCAGTACTTC
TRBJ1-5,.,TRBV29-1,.,CSARDTNQPQHF,TGCAGCGCCCGGGACACTAATCAGCCCCAGCATTTT
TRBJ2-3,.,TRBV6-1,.,CASSNRDWADTQYF,TGTGCCAGCAGTAACCGGGACTGGGCAGATACGCAGTATTTT
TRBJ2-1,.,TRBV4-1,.,CASSHPGLLKSNNEQFF,TGCGCCAGCAGCCACCCGGGACTTCTAAAGTCTAACAATGAGCAGTTCTTC
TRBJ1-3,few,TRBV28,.,CASTPTSSGNTIYF,TGTGCCAGCACCCCAACGAGCTCTGGAAACACCATATATTTT
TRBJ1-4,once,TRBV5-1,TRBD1,CASSLQGADEKLFF,TGCGCCAGCAGCTTACAGGGGGCGGATGAAAAACTGTTTTTT
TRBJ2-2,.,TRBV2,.,CASSEQLSDTGELFF,TGTGCCAGCAGTGAACAGCTATCGGACACCGGGGAGCTGTTTTTT
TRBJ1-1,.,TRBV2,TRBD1,CAIIPGGAGSTEAFF,TGTGCCATCATTCCAGGGGGCGCAGGTTCCACTGAAGCTTTCTTT
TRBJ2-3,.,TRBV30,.,CAWSPARDTQYF,TGTGCCTGGAGTCCCGCAAGAGATACGCAGTATTTT
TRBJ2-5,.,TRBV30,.,CAWSPLQETQYF,TGTGCCTGGAGTCCCCTTCAAGAGACCCAGTACTTC
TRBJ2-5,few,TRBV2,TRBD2,CASGTTSGGRAETQYF,TGTGCCAGCGGGACTACTAGCGGGGGACGGGCAGAGACCCAGTACTTC
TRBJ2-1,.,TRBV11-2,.,CASSLIVSYNEQFF,TGTGCCAGCAGCTTAATAGTGAGCTACAATGAGCAGTTCTTC
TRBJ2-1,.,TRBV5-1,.,CASSLRQSQYNEQFF,TGCGCCAGCAGCCTCCGACAGAGCCAGTACAATGAGCAGTTCTTC
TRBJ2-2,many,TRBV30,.,CAWSGGHYTGELFF,TGTGCCTGGAGTGGGGGGCACTACACCGGGGAGCTGTTTTTT
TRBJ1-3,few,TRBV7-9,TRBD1,CASSHPGQGALSGNTIYF,TGTGCCAGCAGCCACCCGGGACAGGGGGCCTTGTCGGGAAACACCATATATTTT
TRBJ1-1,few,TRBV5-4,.,CASSSTLTGNTEAFF,TGTGCCAGCAGTTCCACCCTAACAGGGAACACTGAAGCTTTCTTT
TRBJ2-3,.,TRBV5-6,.,CASSRVADSSTDTQYF,TGTGCCAGCAGCAGAGTAGCAGATTCTAGCACAGATACGCAGTATTTT
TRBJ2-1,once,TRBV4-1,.,CASSQEGGPRSSSYNEQFF,TGCGCCAGCAGCCAAGAGGGTGGTCCTAGATCAAGCTCCTACAATGAGCAGTTCTTC
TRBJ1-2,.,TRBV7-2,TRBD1,CASSVNRGVYGYTF,TGTGCCAGCAGCGTTAACAGGGGAGTCTATGGCTACACCTTC